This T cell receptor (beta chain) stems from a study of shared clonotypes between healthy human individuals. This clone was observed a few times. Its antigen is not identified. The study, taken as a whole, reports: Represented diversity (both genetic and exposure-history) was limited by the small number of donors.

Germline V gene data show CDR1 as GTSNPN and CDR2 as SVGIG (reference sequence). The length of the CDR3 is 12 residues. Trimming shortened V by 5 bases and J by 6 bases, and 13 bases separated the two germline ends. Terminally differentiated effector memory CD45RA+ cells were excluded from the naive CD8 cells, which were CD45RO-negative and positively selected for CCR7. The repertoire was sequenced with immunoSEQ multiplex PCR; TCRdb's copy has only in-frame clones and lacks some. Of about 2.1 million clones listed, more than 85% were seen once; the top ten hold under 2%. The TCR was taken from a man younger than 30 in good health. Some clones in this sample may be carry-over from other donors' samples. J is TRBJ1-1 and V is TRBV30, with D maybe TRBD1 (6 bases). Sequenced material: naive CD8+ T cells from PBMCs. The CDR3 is CAWDEGGPEAFF. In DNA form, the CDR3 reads TGTGCCTGGGACGAGGGGGGCCCTGAAGCTTTCTTT.